This T cell receptor (beta chain) was sequenced in a study of long-term antiretroviral therapy in people with HIV. Inclusion required at least two post-ART and at least one pre-ART PBMC samples. About 1-11 million cryopreserved PBMC were held in samples before DNA extraction. At survey level, the immunoSEQ assay was run in its v3.0 version. Assay used: immunoSEQ multiplex PCR; TCRdb lists only in-frame clones, some missing. The repertoire holds 31,000 or so clones, with roughly nine tenths as singletons. This CDR3 has 17 amino acids. V dropped 2 bases and J dropped 4 bases, with 20 bases sitting between them. The germline CDR1 and CDR2 sequences are SGDLS and YYNGEE.

The sample was unsorted PBMCs, taken roughly 5 years before starting antiretroviral therapy. The V and J genes are TRBV9 and TRBJ2-3; D may match TRBD1 or TRBD2 (5 bases each). The sequence was obtained from a man between 50 and 59 years old with HIV. The CDR3 reads CASSVQSGTATPDTQYF. CDR3 DNA sequence: TGTGCCAGCAGCGTCCAGTCCGGGACGGCCACACCAGATACGCAGTATTTT. Together with reference TRBV9 and TRBJ2-3, the CDR3 gives the full variable domain: DSGVTQTPKHLITATGQRVTLRCSPRSGDLSVYWYQQSLDQGLQFLIQYYNGEERAKGNILERFSAQQFPDLHSELNLSSLELGDSALYFCASSVQSGTATPDTQYFGPGTRLTVL.